A single TCR beta chain is shown here with its context. Its antigen remains unknown. The data originate from a study of blood T cells in healthy people across ages. Whole-study results and caveats: Long-lived and aged donors differed, with more naive CD4+ cells and higher diversity in the long-lived.

RNA extraction gave at least 5 micrograms of total RNA per sample. Together with a sample-barcoded 5' primer, a J-beta primer mix was included in a second PCR lasting about 6 to 12 cycles. TCRdb called the 5' RACE reads again in MiXCR, with one record for every CDR3 protein. The sample consists of 700,000 or so distinct CDR3 sequences, around 38% of them appearing once. This CDR3 has 14 residues. Germline CDR1 reads KGHSH; CDR2 reads LQKENI. Trimming pared 3 bases from V and 0 bases from J, leaving 8 bases between. This sequence joins TRBV18 and TRBJ1-2, with no clear D. The sequencing input was blood. This TCR came from an elderly man in good health. The CDR3 loop is CASSPRLANYGYTF. The CDR3 bases are TGTGCCAGCTCACCCCGGCTGGCTAACTATGGCTACACCTTC.